Included here is one T cell receptor (beta chain) sequence, with context. The antigen this receptor binds is unknown. Base quality data are lacking; no much larger clone is found one base away. The V end gives up 2 bases and the J end 10 bases, leaving 13 bases in the junction not matched to a gene. The CDR3, cysteine through phenylalanine, is 15 amino acids long. The sequence is cut down to CDR3 DNA, 45 bases in frame from base 1. The CDR1 and CDR2 encoded by the germline V gene (reference sequence) are LGHDT and YNNKEL. The data belong to a study of blood T cell repertoires in COVID-19 (dated by TCRdb to between 2020 and 2021). For the wider study: The collaborator samples originated in the United States, Italy and Spain and spanned the acute and convalescent phases of COVID-19. The material from the prospective study consisted of cDNA or gDNA derived from T cells, B-cell-depleted T cells, or PBMCs. The dataset comprised deeply sampled blood TCRbeta repertoires from subjects exposed to, actively infected with, or recovered from COVID-19. A freely available public database, intended as a resource for researchers studying the immune response to SARS-CoV-2, is where the repertoires were released. The samples were drawn from the first 160 participants of the ongoing ImmuneRACE study and from 1,254 subjects provided by 6 global collaborators. The sample metadata nearly always contained a de-identified subject ID, COVID-19 status, age in years and sex. Where available, HLA class I and class II types were obtained from metadata supplied by the sample provider rather than from assay-based typing.

The full study reports these points: The quantity of clinical and demographic metadata differed by source and by participant and was supplied without curation.

The immunoSEQ Assay, a bias-controlled multiplex PCR, was used to amplify TCRbeta CDR3 regions from genomic DNA. As for the authors' bioinformatics: Within the assay, amplification of reference gene primers was used to estimate how many nucleated cells each sample contained. To quantify the absolute abundance of each unique TCRbeta CDR3 rearrangement, sequence reads were collapsed and filtered. For each sample, productive Simpson clonality was calculated as the square root of Simpson's diversity index over productive rearrangements. The source is immuneACCESS, and TCRdb retained only in-frame sequences with V and J called. Part of the clones is not carried over; for the studies checked, unresolved V genes explain less than half of this, and the remainder is unexplained. The V and J calls and clone size are taken from that table; D and trimming were inferred from the DNA. The sample table holds about 140,000 clones, of which 70% to 90% were seen once. The ten largest clones add up to 1.5% to 1.7% of the sample.

The collaborating institutions used their own protocols to collect whole blood in K2EDTA tubes. For TCRbeta analysis, collaborators shipped samples as frozen whole blood, isolated PBMCs, or DNA extracted from either of those sample types. The clonotype originates from a woman in her sixties with acute or convalescent COVID-19. This chain is built from TRBV3-1 (or the pseudogene TRBV3-2) and TRBJ1-1; TRBD1 fits 7 bases in the junction. Sequenced material: peripheral blood. This receptor has the CDR3 CASSQIPGQSGGAFF. The DNA reads as follows: TGTGCCAGCAGCCAAATCCCTGGACAGTCAGGGGGAGCTTTCTTT.